This record looks at one TCR beta chain sequence and its context. Per germline, CDR1 MNHEY and CDR2 SVGAGI. V was pared by 8 bases and J by 2 bases, with 10 bases between. The CDR3 length is 13 residues. The assay was immunoSEQ multiplex PCR, and TCRdb's table has in-frame clones only and misses some. The sample shows 80,000 or so clones, approximately 85% of them seen only once. Followed over time, Seattle patients had been enrolled while infection was active. This sample was included in a study of blood T cell repertoires in COVID-19. The clonotype originates from a man in his fifties or sixties with COVID-19, enrolled during active disease. The sequencing input was peripheral blood. This sequence joins TRBV6-5 and TRBJ1-5; D perhaps matches TRBD1 (6 bases). The CDR3 here is CASDRSRNQPQHF. In nucleotides, the CDR3 is TGTGCCAGCGACAGGTCGCGCAATCAGCCCCAGCATTTT.